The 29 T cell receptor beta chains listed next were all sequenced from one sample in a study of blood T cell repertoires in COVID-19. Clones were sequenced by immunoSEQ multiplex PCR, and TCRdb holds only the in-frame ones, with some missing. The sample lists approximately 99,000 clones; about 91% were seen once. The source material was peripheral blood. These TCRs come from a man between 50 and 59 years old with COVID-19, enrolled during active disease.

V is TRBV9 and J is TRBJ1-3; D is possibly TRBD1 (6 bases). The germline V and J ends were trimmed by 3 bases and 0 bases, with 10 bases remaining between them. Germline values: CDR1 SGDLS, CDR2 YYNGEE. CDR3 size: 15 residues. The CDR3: CASSGGHFSGNTIYF. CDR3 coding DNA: TGTGCCAGCAGCGGGGGACACTTCTCTGGAAACACCATATATTTT.

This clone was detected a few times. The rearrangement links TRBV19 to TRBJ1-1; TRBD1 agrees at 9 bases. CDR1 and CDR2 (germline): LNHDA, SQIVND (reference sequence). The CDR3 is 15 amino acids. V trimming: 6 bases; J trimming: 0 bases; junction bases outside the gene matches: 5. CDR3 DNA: TGTGCCAGTAGCCGGGACAGGGCTATGAACACTGAAGCTTTCTTT. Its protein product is CASSRDRAMNTEAFF.

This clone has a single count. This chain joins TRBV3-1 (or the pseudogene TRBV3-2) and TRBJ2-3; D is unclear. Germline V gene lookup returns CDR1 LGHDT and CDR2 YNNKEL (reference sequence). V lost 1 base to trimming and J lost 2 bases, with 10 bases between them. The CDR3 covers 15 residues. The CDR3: CASSQVSPTTDTQYF. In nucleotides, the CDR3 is TGTGCCAGCAGCCAAGTTAGCCCGACCACAGATACGCAGTATTTT.

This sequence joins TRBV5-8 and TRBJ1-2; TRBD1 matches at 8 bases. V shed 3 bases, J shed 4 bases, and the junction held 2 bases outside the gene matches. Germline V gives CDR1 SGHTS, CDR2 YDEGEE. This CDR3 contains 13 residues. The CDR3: CASSSGGRYGYTF. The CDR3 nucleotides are TGTGCCAGCAGCTCAGGGGGCCGCTATGGCTACACCTTC.

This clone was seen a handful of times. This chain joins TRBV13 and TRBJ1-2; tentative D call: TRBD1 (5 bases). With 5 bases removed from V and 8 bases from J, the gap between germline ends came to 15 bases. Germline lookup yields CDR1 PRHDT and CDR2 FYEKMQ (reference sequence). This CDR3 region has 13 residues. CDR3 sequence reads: CASSKGAGYGYTF. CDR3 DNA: TGTGCCAGCAGCAAAGGGGCAGGGTACGGCTACACCTTC.

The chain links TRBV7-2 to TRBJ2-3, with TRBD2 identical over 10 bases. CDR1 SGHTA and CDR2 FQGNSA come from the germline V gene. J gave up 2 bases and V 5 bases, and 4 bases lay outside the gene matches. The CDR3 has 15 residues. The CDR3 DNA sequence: TGTGCCAGCAGCGGTAGCGGGGGGTTCACAGATACGCAGTATTTT. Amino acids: CASSGSGGFTDTQYF.

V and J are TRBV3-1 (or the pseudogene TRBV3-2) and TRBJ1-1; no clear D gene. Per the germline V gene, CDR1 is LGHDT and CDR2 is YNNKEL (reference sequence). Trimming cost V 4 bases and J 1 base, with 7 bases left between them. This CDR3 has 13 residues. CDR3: CASSRSRNTEAFF. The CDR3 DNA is TGTGCCAGCAGCCGGTCGAGGAACACTGAAGCTTTCTTT.

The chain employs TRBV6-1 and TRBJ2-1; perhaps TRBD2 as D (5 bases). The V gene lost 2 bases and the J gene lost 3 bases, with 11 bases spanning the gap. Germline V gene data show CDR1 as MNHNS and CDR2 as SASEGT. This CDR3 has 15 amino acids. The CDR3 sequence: CASSEPLGSYNEQFF. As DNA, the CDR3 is TGTGCCAGCAGTGAACCACTAGGGAGCTACAATGAGCAGTTCTTC.

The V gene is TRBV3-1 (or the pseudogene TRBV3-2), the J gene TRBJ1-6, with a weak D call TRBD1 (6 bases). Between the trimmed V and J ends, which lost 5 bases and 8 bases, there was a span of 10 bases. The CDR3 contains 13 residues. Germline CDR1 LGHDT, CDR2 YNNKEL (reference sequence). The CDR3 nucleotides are TGTGCCAGCAGCACTCGACAGGATTCACCCCTCCACTTT. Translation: CASSTRQDSPLHF.

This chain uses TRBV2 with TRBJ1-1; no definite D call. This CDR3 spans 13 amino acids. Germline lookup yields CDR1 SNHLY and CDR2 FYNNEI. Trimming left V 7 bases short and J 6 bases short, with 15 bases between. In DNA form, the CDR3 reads TGTGCCAGCAATCAGGTTATCGGCGCTGAAGCTTTCTTT. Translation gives CASNQVIGAEAFF.

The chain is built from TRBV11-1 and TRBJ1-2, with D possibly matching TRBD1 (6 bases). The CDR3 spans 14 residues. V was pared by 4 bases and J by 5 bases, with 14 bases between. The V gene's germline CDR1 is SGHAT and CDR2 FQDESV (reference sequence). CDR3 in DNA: TGTGCCAGCAGCTCTCCCCCGGACAGTTATGGCTACACCTTC. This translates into CASSSPPDSYGYTF. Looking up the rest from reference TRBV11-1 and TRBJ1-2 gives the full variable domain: EAEVAQSPRYKITEKSQAVAFWCDPISGHATLYWYRQILGQGPELLVQFQDESVVDDSQLPKDRFSAERLKGVDSTLKIQPAELGDSAMYLCASSSPPDSYGYTFGSGTRLTVV.

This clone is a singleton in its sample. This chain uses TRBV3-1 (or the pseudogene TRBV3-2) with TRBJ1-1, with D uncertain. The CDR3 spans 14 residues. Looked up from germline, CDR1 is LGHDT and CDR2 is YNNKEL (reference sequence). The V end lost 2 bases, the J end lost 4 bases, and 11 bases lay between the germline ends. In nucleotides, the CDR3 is TGTGCCAGCAGCCAAAACGGCGGCGGCACTGAAGCTTTCTTT. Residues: CASSQNGGGTEAFF.

As DNA, the CDR3 is TGTGCCAGCAGCCGGGACAGGGGCTACGAGCAGTACTTC. This translates into CASSRDRGYEQYF. The chain joins TRBV6-4 to TRBJ2-7; 10 nucleotides align to TRBD1. V lost 6 bases to trimming and J lost 3 bases; unmatched junction nucleotides: 2. Germline CDR1 MRHNA, CDR2 SNTAGT. The CDR3 consists of 13 residues.

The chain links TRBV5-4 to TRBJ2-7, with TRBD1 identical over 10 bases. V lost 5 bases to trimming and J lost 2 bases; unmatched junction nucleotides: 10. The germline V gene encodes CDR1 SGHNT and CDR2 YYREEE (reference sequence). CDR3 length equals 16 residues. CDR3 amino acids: CASSRTGTGAPYEQYF. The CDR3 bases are TGTGCCAGCAGTCGAACCGGGACAGGGGCCCCCTACGAGCAGTACTTC.

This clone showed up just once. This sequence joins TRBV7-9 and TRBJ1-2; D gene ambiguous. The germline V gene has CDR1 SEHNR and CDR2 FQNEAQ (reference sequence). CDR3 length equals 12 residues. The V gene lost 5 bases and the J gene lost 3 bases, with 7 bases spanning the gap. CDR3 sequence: CASSPPDYGYTF. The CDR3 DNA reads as TGTGCCAGCAGCCCCCCTGACTATGGCTACACCTTC. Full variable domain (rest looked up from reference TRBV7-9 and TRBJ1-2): DTGVSQNPRHKITKRGQNVTFRCDPISEHNRLYWYRQTLGQGPEFLTYFQNEAQLEKSRLLSDRFSAERPKGSFSTLEIQRTEQGDSAMYLCASSPPDYGYTFGSGTRLTVV.

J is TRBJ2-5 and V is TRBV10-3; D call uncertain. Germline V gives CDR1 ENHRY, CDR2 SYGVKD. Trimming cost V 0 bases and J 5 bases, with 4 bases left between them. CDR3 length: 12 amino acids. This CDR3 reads CAISESGETQYF. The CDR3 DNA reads TGTGCCATCAGTGAGTCCGGGGAGACCCAGTACTTC.

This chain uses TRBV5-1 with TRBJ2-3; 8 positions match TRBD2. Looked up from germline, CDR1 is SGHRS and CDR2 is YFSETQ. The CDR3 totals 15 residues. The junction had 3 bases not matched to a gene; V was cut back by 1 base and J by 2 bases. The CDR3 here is CASSLQRGTTDTQYF. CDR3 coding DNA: TGCGCCAGCAGCTTGCAGCGGGGGACCACAGATACGCAGTATTTT.

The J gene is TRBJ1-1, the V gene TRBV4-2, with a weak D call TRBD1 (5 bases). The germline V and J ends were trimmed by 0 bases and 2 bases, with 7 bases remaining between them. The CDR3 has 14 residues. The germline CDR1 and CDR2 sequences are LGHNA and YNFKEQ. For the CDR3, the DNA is TGTGCCAGCAGCCAAGACAGGGAAAACACTGAAGCTTTCTTT. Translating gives CASSQDRENTEAFF.

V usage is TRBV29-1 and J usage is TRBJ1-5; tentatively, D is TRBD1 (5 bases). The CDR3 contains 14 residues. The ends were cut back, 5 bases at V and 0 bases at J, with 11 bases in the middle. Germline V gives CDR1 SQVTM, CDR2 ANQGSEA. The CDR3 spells CSVMTEYSNQPQHF. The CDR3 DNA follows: TGCAGCGTTATGACAGAATATAGCAATCAGCCCCAGCATTTT.

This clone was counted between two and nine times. The CDR3 region has the DNA TGTGCCAGCAGCTCCGGGACAGGGGACGACGGCTACACCTTC. Amino acid sequence: CASSSGTGDDGYTF. V and J are TRBV7-9 and TRBJ1-2; TRBD1 aligns across 10 bases. J lost 8 bases, V lost 4 bases, and 7 bases had no gene match. The CDR3 is made up of 14 amino acids. Per the germline V gene, CDR1 is SEHNR and CDR2 is FQNEAQ (reference sequence).

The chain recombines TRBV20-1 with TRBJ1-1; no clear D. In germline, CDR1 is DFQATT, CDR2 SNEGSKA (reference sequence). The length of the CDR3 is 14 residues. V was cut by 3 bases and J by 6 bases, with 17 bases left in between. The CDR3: CSASSVNSQPEAFF. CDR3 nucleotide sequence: TGCAGTGCTAGTTCGGTTAACAGCCAACCTGAAGCTTTCTTT.

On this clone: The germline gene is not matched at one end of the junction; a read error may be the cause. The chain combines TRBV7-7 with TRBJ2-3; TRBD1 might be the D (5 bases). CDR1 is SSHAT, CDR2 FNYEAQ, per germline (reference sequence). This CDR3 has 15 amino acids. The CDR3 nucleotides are TGTGCTAGCAGCCAGGGTCAGGGCGACACAGATACGCAGTATTTT. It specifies CASSQGQGDTDTQYF.

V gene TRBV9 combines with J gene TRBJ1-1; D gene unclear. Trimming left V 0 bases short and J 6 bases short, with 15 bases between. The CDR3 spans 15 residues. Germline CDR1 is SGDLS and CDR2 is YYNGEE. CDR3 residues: CASSVGGEGLSEAFF. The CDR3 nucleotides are TGTGCCAGCAGCGTAGGGGGAGAGGGTCTATCTGAAGCTTTCTTT.

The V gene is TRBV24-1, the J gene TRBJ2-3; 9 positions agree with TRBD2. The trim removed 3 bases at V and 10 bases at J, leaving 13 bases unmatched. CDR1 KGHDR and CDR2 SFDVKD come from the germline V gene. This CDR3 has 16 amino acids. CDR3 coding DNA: TGTGCCACCAGTGATGCCGTCCCGGGACTAGCAGGGGCGCAGTATTTT. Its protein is CATSDAVPGLAGAQYF.

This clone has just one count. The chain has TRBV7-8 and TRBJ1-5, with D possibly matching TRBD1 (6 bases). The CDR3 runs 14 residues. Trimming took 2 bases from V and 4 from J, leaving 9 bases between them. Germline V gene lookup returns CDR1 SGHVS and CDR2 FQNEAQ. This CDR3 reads CASSLSRGNQPQHF. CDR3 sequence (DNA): TGTGCCAGCAGCTTATCGAGGGGGAATCAGCCCCAGCATTTT.

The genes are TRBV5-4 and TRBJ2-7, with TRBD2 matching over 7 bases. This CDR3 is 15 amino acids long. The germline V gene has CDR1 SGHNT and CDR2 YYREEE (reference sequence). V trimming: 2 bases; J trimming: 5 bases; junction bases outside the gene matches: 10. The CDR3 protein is CASSFPGGLPHEQYF. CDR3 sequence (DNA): TGTGCCAGCAGCTTTCCCGGGGGACTACCCCACGAGCAGTACTTC.

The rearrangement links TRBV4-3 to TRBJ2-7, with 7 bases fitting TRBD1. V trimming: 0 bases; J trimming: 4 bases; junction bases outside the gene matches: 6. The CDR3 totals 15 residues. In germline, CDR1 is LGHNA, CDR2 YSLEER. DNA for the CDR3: TGCGCCAGCAGCCAAGAAGTAGGGGGCTATTACGAGCAGTACTTC. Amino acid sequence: CASSQEVGGYYEQYF.

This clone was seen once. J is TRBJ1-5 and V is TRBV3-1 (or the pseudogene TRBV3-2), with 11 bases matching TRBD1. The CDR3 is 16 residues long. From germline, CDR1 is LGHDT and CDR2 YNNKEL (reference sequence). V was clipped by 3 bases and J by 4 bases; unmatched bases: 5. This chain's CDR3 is CASSHTGTGGNQPQHF. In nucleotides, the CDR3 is TGTGCCAGCAGCCACACCGGGACAGGGGGGAATCAGCCCCAGCATTTT.

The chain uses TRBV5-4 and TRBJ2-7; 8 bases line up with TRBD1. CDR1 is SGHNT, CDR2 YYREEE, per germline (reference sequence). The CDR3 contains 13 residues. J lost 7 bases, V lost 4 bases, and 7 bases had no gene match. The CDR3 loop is CASSSSGGWEQYF. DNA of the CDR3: TGTGCCAGCAGCAGCTCAGGGGGCTGGGAGCAGTACTTC.